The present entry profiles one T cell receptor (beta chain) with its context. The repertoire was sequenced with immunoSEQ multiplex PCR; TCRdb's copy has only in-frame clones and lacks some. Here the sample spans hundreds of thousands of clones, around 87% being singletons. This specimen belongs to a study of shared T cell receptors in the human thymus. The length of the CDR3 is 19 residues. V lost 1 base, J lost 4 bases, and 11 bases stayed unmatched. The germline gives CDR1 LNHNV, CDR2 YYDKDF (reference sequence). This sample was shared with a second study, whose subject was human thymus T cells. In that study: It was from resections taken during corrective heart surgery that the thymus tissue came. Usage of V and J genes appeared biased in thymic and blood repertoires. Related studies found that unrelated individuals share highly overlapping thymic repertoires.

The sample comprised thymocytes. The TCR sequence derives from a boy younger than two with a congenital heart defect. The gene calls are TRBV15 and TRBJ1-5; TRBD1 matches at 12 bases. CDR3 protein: CATSRVGTGGIAPNQPQHF. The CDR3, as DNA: TGTGCCACCAGCAGAGTGGGGACAGGGGGCATTGCCCCAAATCAGCCCCAGCATTTT.